This T cell receptor beta chain came from a study of T cells in Graves' hyperthyroidism and ophthalmopathy. Findings and limits, study-wide: Ophthalmopathy was predicted by the model a median of approximately six months ahead of onset.

CDR3 length: 14 amino acids. From germline, CDR1 is SGHTA and CDR2 FQGNSA. The V gene end was trimmed by 6 bases and the J gene end by 7 bases; junction bases not matched to a gene: 9. A word on this clonotype: Its antigen is not identified.

Researchers took RNA transcripts and amplified the TCR beta CDR3 regions from them. The TCR CDR3 first-round RT-PCR relied on the HTBI primer set. TCRdb re-called the multiplex PCR reads through MiXCR, storing one row per CDR3 protein. The data show 360,000 or so distinct CDR3 sequences, roughly 18% seen once. The receptor was isolated from a woman aged 40 to 50 with Graves' ophthalmopathy. The chain couples TRBV7-2 to TRBJ2-7; TRBD2 agrees at 10 bases. The sample was blood. The CDR3 region is CASRFSGRRFEQYF. The CDR3 DNA sequence: TGTGCCAGCAGGTTTAGCGGGAGGAGATTTGAGCAGTACTTC.